A selection of T cell receptor beta chains follows, all from one sample in a study of blood T cell repertoires in COVID-19. Sequencing used immunoSEQ multiplex PCR; TCRdb keeps in-frame clones, though not all of them. The sample shows approximately 380,000 clones, around 85% of them seen only once. Input material: peripheral blood. The receptors stem from a woman under 30 with acute or convalescent COVID-19. Both conserved end residues are part of each CDR3. Each record gives: clone size, D gene, V gene, J gene, CDR3 protein, CDR3 DNA. D genes are given only for firm matches. A row's size may be missing; if present it is once, few, many or a size class.

-,-,TRBV5-1,TRBJ1-2,CASSFDSDGYTF,TGCGCCAGCAGCTTTGACAGTGACGGCTACACCTTC
-,TRBD1,TRBV18,TRBJ2-7,CASSPDRGQASYEQYF,TGTGCCAGCTCACCAGACAGGGGACAGGCATCCTACGAGCAGTACTTC
-,TRBD1,TRBV4-1,TRBJ1-6,CASNTATGRSPLHF,TGCGCCAGCAATACGGCGACAGGGCGATCACCCCTCCACTTT
-,-,TRBV29-1,TRBJ2-2,CSALNYNTGELFF,TGCAGCGCCCTTAATTATAACACCGGGGAGCTGTTTTTT
-,-,TRBV12-3/TRBV12-4,TRBJ1-1,CASQRGGNTEAFF,TGTGCCAGCCAGAGGGGAGGGAACACTGAAGCTTTCTTT
-,-,TRBV5-6,TRBJ1-2,CASSSQYYGYTF,TGTGCCAGCAGCTCCCAGTACTATGGCTACACCTTC
-,TRBD1,TRBV7-8,TRBJ2-5,CASSARDRGRETQYF,TGTGCCAGCAGCGCGCGGGACAGGGGAAGAGAGACCCAGTACTTC
-,TRBD2,TRBV5-4,TRBJ2-7,CASSFPGTSPHEQYF,TGTGCCAGCAGCTTCCCTGGGACTAGTCCCCACGAGCAGTACTTC
-,-,TRBV28,TRBJ1-1,CASSLDPRADYTEAFF,TGTGCCAGCAGTTTAGACCCAAGGGCGGACTACACTGAAGCTTTCTTT
few,-,TRBV19,TRBJ1-2,CASSWVGGNLNYGYTF,TGTGCCAGTAGCTGGGTTGGGGGGAATTTAAACTATGGCTACACCTTC
few,-,TRBV3-1/TRBV3-2,TRBJ1-1,CASSQGHSAERATEAFF,TGTGCCAGCAGCCAAGGTCACTCGGCGGAGCGTGCGACTGAAGCTTTCTTT